One and the same sample provided the 13 T cell receptor beta chains below, sequenced in a study of T cells expressing NK-cell markers. TCRdb re-analyzed the 5' RACE reads; it lists each CDR3 protein once, without DNA. The table lists 150,000 to 180,000 distinct CDR3 sequences. The sequenced sample consisted of blood T cells: a sorted CD56 or NKG2C T cell subset, CD4+ or CD8+ T cells, or bulk PBMC T cells (not recorded which). These receptors came from a woman aged 45-59 years in good health.

V gene TRBV27 combines with J gene TRBJ1-2; TCRdb's assignment of TRBD1 cannot be checked, as there is no DNA. Germline-derived CDR1 and CDR2 are MNHEY and SMNVEV (reference sequence). CDR3 length equals 15 residues. The CDR3 protein is CASSPTWTGGYGYTF.

The chain couples TRBV25-1 to TRBJ2-1; the D call of TRBD2 rests on TCRdb alone, since no DNA is present to check it. The germline V gene has CDR1 MGHDK and CDR2 SYGVNS. This CDR3 is built from 14 residues. CDR3: CASSDSGTSGQQFF.

V and J are TRBV30 and TRBJ2-2. This CDR3 spans 13 amino acids. Germline lookup yields CDR1 GTSNPN and CDR2 SVGIG (reference sequence). The CDR3: CAWSVPPTGELFF.

This chain links TRBV4-1 with TRBJ2-1; TCRdb lists TRBD2, though no DNA is available to test this call. This CDR3 contains 16 residues. Germline lookup yields CDR1 MGHRA and CDR2 YSYEKL. This CDR3 is CASSQDASGREFEQFF.

This chain joins TRBV7-9 and TRBJ1-4; TCRdb's D call of TRBD1 is untestable without DNA. The CDR3 loop spans 13 amino acids. Germline V lookup: CDR1 SEHNR, CDR2 FQNEAQ (reference sequence). CDR3 region: CASAGRVTYGLFF. Based on the CDR3 plus reference TRBV7-9 and TRBJ1-4, the full variable domain is DTGVSQNPRHKITKRGQNVTFRCDPISEHNRLYWYRQTLGQGPEFLTYFQNEAQLEKSRLLSDRFSAERPKGSFSTLEIQRTEQGDSAMYLCASAGRVTYGLFFGSGTQLSVL.

The chain is built from TRBV29-1 and TRBJ2-1; TCRdb's D call, TRBD1, is unchecked because there is no DNA. This CDR3 is built from 15 residues. Per germline, CDR1 SQVTM and CDR2 ANQGSEA. The CDR3 here is CSVEDSRANYNEQFF.

The chain has TRBV6-1 and TRBJ2-7; the D gene TCRdb calls, TRBD1, cannot be checked with no DNA. The length of the CDR3 is 18 residues. CDR1 is MNHNS, CDR2 SASEGT, per germline. CDR3 protein: CASTKNPPQSGGLYEQYF.

J is TRBJ2-5 and V is TRBV7-9; absent DNA, TCRdb's TRBD2 call cannot be checked. The CDR3 contains 16 residues. Germline assignment: CDR1 SEHNR and CDR2 FQNEAQ (reference sequence). This chain's CDR3 is CASSLTSGGSYETQYF.

CDR3 region: CASSLTGQPQHF. The chain couples TRBV7-9 to TRBJ1-5. CDR1 is SEHNR, CDR2 FQNEAQ, per germline (reference sequence). The CDR3 runs to 12 residues.

The rearrangement links TRBV9 to TRBJ1-3; the TRBD1 assignment by TCRdb is unverifiable without DNA. The germline gives CDR1 SGDLS, CDR2 YYNGEE. CDR3 size: 14 residues. The chain's CDR3 is CASAGGGSGNTIYF. The complete variable domain, with remaining parts taken from reference TRBV9 and TRBJ1-3, reads DSGVTQTPKHLITATGQRVTLRCSPRSGDLSVYWYQQSLDQGLQFLIQYYNGEERAKGNILERFSAQQFPDLHSELNLSSLELGDSALYFCASAGGGSGNTIYFGEGSWLTVV.

The chain combines TRBV7-9 with TRBJ2-7; the D call of TRBD1 rests on TCRdb alone, since no DNA is present to check it. This CDR3 comprises 14 residues. In germline, CDR1 is SEHNR, CDR2 FQNEAQ (reference sequence). The CDR3 reads CASSSTSSGLEQYF.

The CDR3 sequence: CASSLEVGAYEQYF. The chain employs TRBV7-6 and TRBJ2-7; as DNA is missing, the TRBD1 call by TCRdb cannot be tested. CDR1 SGHVS and CDR2 FNYEAQ come from the germline V gene. This CDR3 spans 14 amino acids.

This chain connects TRBV4-2 to TRBJ2-1; without DNA, the TCRdb call of TRBD1 cannot be checked. Germline lookup yields CDR1 LGHNA and CDR2 YNFKEQ. The CDR3 covers 17 residues. The CDR3 sequence: CASSQDVTRPSYNEQFF.